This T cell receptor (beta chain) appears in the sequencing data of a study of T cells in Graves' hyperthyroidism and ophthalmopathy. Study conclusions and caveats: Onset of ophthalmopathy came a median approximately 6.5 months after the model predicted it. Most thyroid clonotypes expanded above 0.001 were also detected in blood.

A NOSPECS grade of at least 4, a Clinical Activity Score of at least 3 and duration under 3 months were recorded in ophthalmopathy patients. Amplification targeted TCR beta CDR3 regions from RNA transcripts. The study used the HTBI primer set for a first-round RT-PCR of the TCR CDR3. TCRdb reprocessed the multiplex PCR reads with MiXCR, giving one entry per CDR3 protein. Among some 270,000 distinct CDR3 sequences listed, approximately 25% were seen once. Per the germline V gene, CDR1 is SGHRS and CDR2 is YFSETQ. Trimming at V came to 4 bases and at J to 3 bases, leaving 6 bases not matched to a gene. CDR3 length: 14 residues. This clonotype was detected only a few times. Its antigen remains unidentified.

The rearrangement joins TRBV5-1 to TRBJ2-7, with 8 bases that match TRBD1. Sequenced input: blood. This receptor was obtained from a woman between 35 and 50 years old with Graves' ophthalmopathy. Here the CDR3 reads CASSTDTGGYEQYF. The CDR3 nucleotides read TGCGCCAGCAGCACAGATACAGGGGGCTACGAGCAGTACTTC. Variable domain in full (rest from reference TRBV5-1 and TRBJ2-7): KAGVTQTPRYLIKTRGQQVTLSCSPISGHRSVSWYQQTPGQGLQFLFEYFSETQRNKGNFPGRFSGRQFSNSRSEMNVSTLELGDSALYLCASSTDTGGYEQYFGPGTRLTVT.